These 9 T cell receptor beta chains were all obtained from the same sample, sequenced in a study of T cells expressing NK-cell markers. From its re-call of the 5' RACE reads, TCRdb lists each CDR3 protein once, without DNA. Its listing shows 550,000 to 600,000 distinct CDR3 sequences. The sequencing sample was made of blood T cells: a sorted CD56 or NKG2C T cell subset, CD4+ or CD8+ T cells, or bulk PBMC T cells (not recorded which). The source is a man aged 18 to 29 in good health.

The chain has TRBV20-1 and TRBJ1-1; TCRdb outputs TRBD1, but without DNA this stays unchecked. CDR3 size: 13 residues. Germline CDR1 reads DFQATT; CDR2 reads SNEGSKA (reference sequence). The CDR3 here is CSALGGENTEAFF.

V is TRBV5-1 and J is TRBJ2-1; as DNA is missing, the TRBD1 call by TCRdb cannot be tested. Germline values: CDR1 SGHRS, CDR2 YFSETQ. The CDR3 spans 14 residues. CDR3 in amino acids: CASGPTGTDNEQFF. Together with reference TRBV5-1 and TRBJ2-1, the CDR3 gives the full variable domain: KAGVTQTPRYLIKTRGQQVTLSCSPISGHRSVSWYQQTPGQGLQFLFEYFSETQRNKGNFPGRFSGRQFSNSRSEMNVSTLELGDSALYLCASGPTGTDNEQFFGPGTRLTVL.

This CDR3 reads CASSLPTTRGGELFF. This chain connects TRBV7-6 to TRBJ2-2; as DNA is missing, the TRBD2 call by TCRdb cannot be tested. The CDR3 totals 15 residues. From germline, CDR1 is SGHVS and CDR2 FNYEAQ.

CDR3 protein: CSPSSSSGLSYEQYF. The chain has TRBV20-1 and TRBJ2-7. CDR3 size: 15 residues. Germline CDR1 is DFQATT and CDR2 is SNEGSKA (reference sequence).

The chain combines TRBV10-3 with TRBJ2-3; TCRdb picks TRBD1, but there is no DNA to check that call. Germline V gene lookup returns CDR1 ENHRY and CDR2 SYGVKD. The CDR3 is 17 residues long. The chain's CDR3 is CAISDLGTGGKADTQYF.

The chain combines TRBV12-3 or TRBV12-4 with TRBJ2-2; TCRdb calls TRBD2, which cannot be checked without DNA. The CDR3 contains 17 residues. The CDR3 loop is CASSPHGTARSTGELFF.

The chain uses TRBV5-5 and TRBJ2-7; TCRdb's D call of TRBD1 is untestable without DNA. Germline CDR1 SGHKS, CDR2 YYEKEE (reference sequence). CDR3 length: 13 amino acids. The CDR3 loop reads CASRIQASYEQYF.

V usage is TRBV3-1 and J usage is TRBJ2-7; TCRdb proposes TRBD2, but this gene call is untestable without DNA. CDR3 length: 12 residues. Germline CDR1 and CDR2: LGHDT and YNNKEL (reference sequence). CDR3 amino acids: CASSQAGGVWYF.

The rearrangement links TRBV4-2 to TRBJ1-1. Germline V gives CDR1 LGHNA, CDR2 YNFKEQ. CDR3 length equals 13 residues. CDR3 in amino acids: CASSQFMNTEAFF.